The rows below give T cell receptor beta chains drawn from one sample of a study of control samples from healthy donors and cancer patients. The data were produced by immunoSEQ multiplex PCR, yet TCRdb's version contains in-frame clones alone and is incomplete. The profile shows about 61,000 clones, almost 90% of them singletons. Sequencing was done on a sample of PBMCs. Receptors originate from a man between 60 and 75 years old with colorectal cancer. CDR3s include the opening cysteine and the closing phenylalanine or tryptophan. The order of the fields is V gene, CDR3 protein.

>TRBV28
CASTTERNQPQHF
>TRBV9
CASSVDSNSGNTIYF
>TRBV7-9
CASRSTTSGGIDTQYF
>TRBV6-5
CASSSGPYNSPLHF
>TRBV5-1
CASRGTTVPQETQYF
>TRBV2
CASRDRGGNQPQHF
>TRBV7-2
CASSSWTGYNAEAFF
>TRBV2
CASSELFYTDTQYF
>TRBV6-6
CASTTGGPYEQYF
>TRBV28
CASRPTNSYEQYF
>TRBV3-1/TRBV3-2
CASSQRPWDRRNSPLHF
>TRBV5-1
CASSLEGGAYEQYF
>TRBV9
CASSPNLSGNTIYF
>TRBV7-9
CASSLGQGYNEKLFF
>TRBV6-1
CASSESGLRQPQHF
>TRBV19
CASSGLAGGWGADGYTF
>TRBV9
CASSGVVGITDTQYF
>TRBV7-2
CASSLNGGAGELFF
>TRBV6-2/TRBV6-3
CASSYSNRRQTGNTIYF
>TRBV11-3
CASSLGGAGLASDTQYF
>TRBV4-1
CASSPDRGYTEAFF
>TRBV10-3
CAISERGTYEQYF
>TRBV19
CASSRLGATSNTEAFF
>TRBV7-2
CASSLALGTSGATDTQYF
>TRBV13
CASSPPLLAGYPYNEQFF
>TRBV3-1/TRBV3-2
CASSQDRAGGYEQYF
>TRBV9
CASSANYPSIRYGYTF
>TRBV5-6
CASSLGATTNTGELFF
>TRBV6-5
CASSWTEPSTDTQYF
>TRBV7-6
CASSPLGGTYNEQFF
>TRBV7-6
CASSLETGGTGELFF
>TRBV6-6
CASSYSRQGGGTEAFF
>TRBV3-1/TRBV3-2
CASSQWVQGDSGYTF
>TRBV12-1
CASSPRLVWVYEQYF
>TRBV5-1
CASSLGTIPHQPQHF
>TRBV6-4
CASSSGVSTDTQYF
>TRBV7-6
CASSRTGKPYEQYF
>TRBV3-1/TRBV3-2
CASSHTSGGSYEQYF
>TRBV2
CASRASGNSVGNTIYF